A single sample gave rise to the 21 T cell receptor beta chains below, sequenced in a study of cytomegalovirus exposure and HLA in healthy donors. In the PCR, 60 Vbeta and 13 Jbeta primers were used. Here immunoSEQ multiplex PCR was the method, and the copy in TCRdb shows in-frame clones only, minus some. Here the sample spans fewer than 200,000 clones, roughly 80% being singletons. Sequencing used PBMCs. The receptors were gathered from a woman younger than 35 in good health and CMV-seronegative.

V usage is TRBV29-1 and J usage is TRBJ2-7; 9 nucleotides align to TRBD2. CDR3 length: 14 residues. V lost 6 bases and J lost 6; bases outside the gene matches: 12. Germline V gene data show CDR1 as SQVTM and CDR2 as ANQGSEA. CDR3 in amino acids: CSVGTSQTGGEQYF. The CDR3 DNA reads TGCAGCGTCGGGACTAGCCAGACAGGCGGCGAGCAGTACTTC.

The rearrangement links TRBV6-1 to TRBJ2-2; D is possibly TRBD2 (5 bases). Germline CDR1 is MNHNS and CDR2 is SASEGT. V gave up 6 bases and J gave up 5 bases, with 7 bases separating them. This CDR3 has 12 residues. In DNA, the CDR3 is TGTGCCAGCAGGCCGGGGACCGGGGAGCTGTTTTTT. Amino acids: CASRPGTGELFF.

This clone has more than one count but fewer than ten. The chain has TRBV18 and TRBJ2-3; D uncertain. Germline V CDR1 and CDR2: KGHSH, LQKENI. The CDR3 is 15 residues long. The V gene lost 6 bases and the J gene lost 1 base, with 14 bases spanning the gap. CDR3 in DNA: TGTGCCAGCTCCCCTACGATAGTGGGCACAGATACGCAGTATTTT. Its translation is CASSPTIVGTDTQYF.

The gene calls are TRBV4-1 and TRBJ2-1, with D tentatively TRBD1 (5 bases). Trimming cost V 4 bases and J 8 bases, with 18 bases left between them. From germline, CDR1 is MGHRA and CDR2 YSYEKL. The CDR3 runs 15 residues. CDR3 bases: TGCGCCAGCAGCCTCCCCGGGCAGGGCGTGCATGAGCAGTTCTTC. Residues: CASSLPGQGVHEQFF.

This sequence joins TRBV15 and TRBJ2-1; TRBD2 agrees at 10 bases. The germline V gene encodes CDR1 LNHNV and CDR2 YYDKDF (reference sequence). J gave up 9 bases and V 11 bases, and 13 bases lay outside the gene matches. This CDR3 region has 14 residues. CDR3 amino acids: CASSRASGSIEQFF. CDR3 coding DNA: TGTGCCTCTTCCCGGGCTAGCGGGAGCATTGAGCAGTTCTTC.

The chain joins TRBV10-3 to TRBJ2-1; 13 nucleotides align to TRBD2. The CDR3 is 17 amino acids. The ends lost 2 bases at V and 9 bases at J; junction bases unmatched: 10. The germline V gene has CDR1 ENHRY and CDR2 SYGVKD. CDR3 DNA sequence: TGTGCCATCAGTGAGAGGGGGGGGACTAGCGGGATGGGTGAGCAGTTCTTC. Protein sequence: CAISERGGTSGMGEQFF.

J is TRBJ2-7 and V is TRBV6-5, with D maybe TRBD1 (5 bases). Germline V CDR1 and CDR2: MNHEY, SVGAGI. The CDR3 has 14 amino acids. The ends were cut back, 5 bases at V and 2 bases at J, with 13 bases in the middle. The CDR3 loop reads CASSHTDTPYEQYF. In DNA, the CDR3 is TGTGCCAGCAGTCATACGGACACTCCCTACGAGCAGTACTTC.

The gene calls are TRBV5-1 and TRBJ2-2; 11 nucleotides match TRBD1. The CDR3 is 16 residues long. J gave up 2 bases and V 4 bases, and 4 bases lay outside the gene matches. Germline loops: CDR1 SGHRS, CDR2 YFSETQ. CDR3 sequence reads: CASSPGQGGNTGELFF. In DNA, the CDR3 is TGCGCCAGCAGCCCGGGACAGGGGGGTAACACCGGGGAGCTGTTTTTT.

This clone was observed a few times. V and J are TRBV2 and TRBJ1-4; no clear D. Trimming stripped 7 bases from V and 1 base from J, with 7 bases between. Germline CDR1 is SNHLY and CDR2 is FYNNEI. The CDR3 is 13 residues long. CDR3 in amino acids: CASIQETNEKLFF. The CDR3 DNA reads as TGTGCCAGCATCCAGGAAACTAATGAAAAACTGTTTTTT.

Details on this clone: One junction end does not reproduce the germline sequence, and a read error may be involved. The chain carries TRBV7-8 and TRBJ2-1; TRBD2 matches at 10 bases. The CDR3 totals 14 residues. Germline CDR1 is SGHVS and CDR2 is FQNEAQ. The CDR3 bases are TGTGCCAGCAGCCTAGCGGGAGTCTTCAATGAGCAGTTCTTC. Encoded protein: CASSLAGVFNEQFF.

Written as DNA, the CDR3 is TGTGCCAGCAGGCAGGCAGGGGAATTTTACGAGCAGTACTTC. It translates to CASRQAGEFYEQYF. The chain has TRBV28 and TRBJ2-7; perhaps TRBD1 as D (6 bases). CDR1 is MDHEN and CDR2 is SYDVKM in the germline V gene. This CDR3 has 14 residues. Trimming took off 6 bases at V and 4 bases at J, with 16 bases between the two ends.

A single count supports this clone. In this CDR3 the conserved last residue, phenylalanine or tryptophan, is missing, so a read error is likely. This CDR3 reads CASSSGTGEVDEQYL. CDR3 bases: TGTGCCAGCAGTTCCGGGACAGGGGAAGTGGACGAGCAGTACCTC. The V call is TRBV2, the J call TRBJ2-7; the match to TRBD1 covers 10 bases. V gave up 5 bases and J gave up 5 bases; unmatched junction bases: 9. This CDR3 has 15 residues. From germline, CDR1 is SNHLY and CDR2 FYNNEI.

The chain has TRBV7-6 and TRBJ2-1; a weak D match, TRBD2 (6 bases). V shed 5 bases and J shed 0 bases, with 17 bases lying between them. The CDR3 is made up of 17 amino acids. Germline CDR1 is SGHVS and CDR2 is FNYEAQ. The CDR3 region has the DNA TGTGCCAGCAGCCAGCCAGGGCGCGGGACCTCCTACAATGAGCAGTTCTTC. It codes for CASSQPGRGTSYNEQFF.

This chain joins TRBV4-1 and TRBJ2-4, with D perhaps matching TRBD2 (5 bases). The CDR3 extends over 18 amino acids. The V gene's germline CDR1 is MGHRA and CDR2 YSYEKL. With 1 base removed from V and 0 bases from J, the gap between germline ends came to 16 bases. Written as DNA, the CDR3 is TGCGCCAGCAGCCAAGGGGGAGAGGTGGGATTAGCCAAAAACATTCAGTACTTC. It yields the protein CASSQGGEVGLAKNIQYF.

The V and J genes are TRBV5-8 and TRBJ2-5, with a possible D match to TRBD1 (5 bases). This CDR3 region has 14 residues. Germline CDR1 is SGHTS and CDR2 is YDEGEE. The V and J ends lost 4 bases and 4 bases respectively, with 14 bases between them. CDR3 protein: CASSLGGQLETQYF. CDR3 DNA: TGTGCCAGCAGCCTCGGTGGACAATTAGAGACCCAGTACTTC.

The J gene is TRBJ2-5, the V gene TRBV11-1; TRBD1 matches 11 bases. The J call may be mistaken, given a closer DNA end match to TRBJ2-7. This CDR3 region has 14 residues. From germline, CDR1 is SGHAT and CDR2 FQDESV (reference sequence). DNA of the CDR3: TGTGCCAGCAGCCTTTGGACAGGGGGCCACGAGCAGTACTTC. Its protein product is CASSLWTGGHEQYF.

This clone has just a few counts. This sequence joins TRBV7-9 and TRBJ2-1, with D unresolved. Trimming took 3 bases from V and 5 from J, leaving 11 bases between them. The germline V gene encodes CDR1 SEHNR and CDR2 FQNEAQ (reference sequence). The CDR3 loop spans 14 amino acids. Written as DNA, the CDR3 is TGTGCCAGCAGCTTGATCTCCCAGGACAATGAGCAGTTCTTC. This gives the protein CASSLISQDNEQFF.

This chain uses TRBV10-2 with TRBJ2-1; 12 nucleotides align to TRBD2. The CDR3 is made up of 16 amino acids. The V segment lost 5 bases and the J segment 7 bases; nucleotides outside the gene matches: 9. Germline loops: CDR1 WSHSY, CDR2 SAAADI. The CDR3 loop is CASSPPLAGGPNEQFF. In nucleotides, the CDR3 is TGCGCCAGCAGTCCCCCCCTAGCGGGAGGGCCAAATGAGCAGTTCTTC.

The chain carries TRBV28 and TRBJ1-5; D is possibly TRBD1 (6 bases). The CDR3 sequence is 14 residues long. Germline V gives CDR1 MDHEN, CDR2 SYDVKM. V was pared by 8 bases and J by 4 bases, with 15 bases between. CDR3 sequence: CASSNPGANQPQHF. The CDR3 DNA reads TGTGCCAGCTCCAATCCAGGGGCGAATCAGCCCCAGCATTTT. Looking up the rest from reference TRBV28 and TRBJ1-5 gives the full variable domain: DVKVTQSSRYLVKRTGEKVFLECVQDMDHENMFWYRQDPGLGLRLIYFSYDVKMKEKGDIPEGYSVSREKKERFSLILESASTNQTSMYLCASSNPGANQPQHFGDGTRLSIL.

The chain has TRBV28 and TRBJ1-1; D may be TRBD1 (6 bases). V gave up 3 bases and J gave up 1 base, with 12 bases separating them. The CDR3 has 15 amino acids. Germline CDR1 is MDHEN and CDR2 is SYDVKM. Here the CDR3 DNA reads TGTGCCAGCAGTTTCCAACAGGGCTGGAACACTGAAGCTTTCTTT. It translates to CASSFQQGWNTEAFF.

The chain is built from TRBV18 and TRBJ2-5; no firm D call. CDR1 KGHSH and CDR2 LQKENI come from the germline V gene. The V end lost 3 bases, the J end lost 0 bases, and 11 bases lay between the germline ends. CDR3 length: 15 residues. The CDR3 reads CASSPRRSYQETQYF. DNA of the CDR3: TGTGCCAGCTCACCCCGGCGGTCGTACCAAGAGACCCAGTACTTC.